This paragraph reports one T cell receptor beta chain. What it binds is unknown. These data belong to a study of shared clonotypes between healthy human individuals. Study results and caveats: Memory subsets had estimated richness that was generally smaller than that of naive subsets.

Terminally differentiated effector memory CD45RA+ cells were left out of the naive CD8 fraction, which was CD45RO-negative and positively selected for CCR7. This CDR3 region has 17 residues. Germline V gene sequence: CDR1 SGHRS, CDR2 YFSETQ. J lost 3 bases, V lost 0 bases, and 6 bases had no gene match. Per the authors' pipeline: Filtering differed since immunoSEQ provided only junctions, with no quality scores. The protocol was immunoSEQ multiplex PCR, while the TCRdb copy is restricted to in-frame clones and leaves out a portion. D and trimming were read from the DNA, whereas the V and J calls and clone size are those reported in that table. The sample has hundreds of thousands of clones; 92% are singletons.

The chain carries TRBV5-1 and TRBJ2-1; 10 bases agree with TRBD2. The receptor was isolated from a young man in good health. Sample: naive CD8+ T cells sorted from blood. The CDR3 loop is CASSLAETSGLYNEQFF. The DNA for the CDR3 is TGCGCCAGCAGCTTGGCCGAGACTAGCGGGCTCTACAATGAGCAGTTCTTC.